Below, 19 T cell receptor beta chains from the same sample are listed, as sequenced in a study of blood T cell repertoires in COVID-19. This table comes from immunoSEQ multiplex PCR, and its TCRdb copy is limited to in-frame clones, with some not included. The table records some 48,000 clones, approximately 86% of them present only once. The sample consisted of peripheral blood. These receptors all stem from a woman older than 75 in a cohort sampled during active or convalescent COVID-19.

The chain recombines TRBV9 with TRBJ2-2, with 8 bases identical to TRBD2. Germline V gives CDR1 SGDLS, CDR2 YYNGEE. V dropped 6 bases and J dropped 6; count of bases not matched to a gene: 10. This CDR3 contains 15 residues. Here the CDR3 reads CASTLESGSPGELFF. The CDR3 DNA sequence: TGTGCCAGCACCTTAGAGAGCGGGAGCCCCGGGGAGCTGTTTTTT.

The rearrangement joins TRBV5-1 to TRBJ2-5; possibly TRBD1 for D (6 bases). Germline CDR1 SGHRS, CDR2 YFSETQ. The CDR3 is 14 amino acids. Trimming pared 4 bases from V and 2 bases from J, leaving 12 bases between. The CDR3 sequence is CASSILDRQETQYF. CDR3 bases: TGCGCCAGCAGCATCTTGGACAGACAAGAGACCCAGTACTTC.

This clone was recorded many times. The DNA of the CDR3 is TGTGCCAGCAGTCCACGGGACAGGGACTATGGCTACACCTTC. Translating it yields CASSPRDRDYGYTF. The rearrangement uses TRBV6-5 and TRBJ1-2, with 9 bases aligning to TRBD1. CDR1 and CDR2 (germline): MNHEY, SVGAGI. The V segment lost 5 bases and the J segment 3 bases; nucleotides outside the gene matches: 4. The CDR3 covers 14 residues.

J is TRBJ1-6 and V is TRBV21-1; the D call in the table, TRBD1, was not verified against the DNA. TRBV21-1 represents a pseudogene. The CDR3 extends over 17 amino acids. CDR3 DNA: TGTGCCAGCATAAAAAGGCCAGGGGGCAGGTGGAATTCACCCCTCCACTTT. As protein: CASIKRPGGRWNSPLHF.

This rearrangement joins TRBV7-9 to TRBJ1-2, with 9 positions matching TRBD1. Germline assignment: CDR1 SEHNR and CDR2 FQNEAQ (reference sequence). The CDR3 is 14 amino acids. V lost 10 bases, J lost 6 bases, and 12 bases stayed unmatched. CDR3 coding DNA: TGTGCCACCGGGCTAACAGGGGGCTTCGATGGCTACACCTTC. Translation gives CATGLTGGFDGYTF.

V gene TRBV6-5 combines with J gene TRBJ1-3; maybe TRBD1 (6 bases). The CDR3 is 16 residues long. CDR1 and CDR2 (germline): MNHEY, SVGAGI. V gave up 2 bases and J gave up 1 base, with 12 bases separating them. CDR3 sequence reads: CASSYLQGLSGNTIYF. For the CDR3, the DNA is TGTGCCAGCAGTTACCTCCAGGGGTTGTCTGGAAACACCATATATTTT.

The V and J genes are TRBV7-2 and TRBJ2-7; 12 bases agree with TRBD2. This CDR3 region has 15 residues. In germline, CDR1 is SGHTA, CDR2 FQGNSA. J gave up 3 bases and V 6 bases, and 6 bases lay outside the gene matches. The CDR3 loop reads CASSPGLAGIYEQYF. The CDR3 DNA is TGTGCCAGCAGTCCCGGACTAGCGGGGATCTACGAGCAGTACTTC.

The J gene is TRBJ2-6, the V gene TRBV5-1; 12 bases map to TRBD1. Trimming cost V 6 bases and J 1 base; bases outside gene matches: 8. Germline CDR1 is SGHRS and CDR2 is YFSETQ. The CDR3 is 18 amino acids. The CDR3 coding sequence is TGCGCCAGCACGATGATGGGACAGGGGGCGTCTGGGGCCAACGTCCTGACTTTC. Translated, it gives CASTMMGQGASGANVLTF. Combining the CDR3 with reference TRBV5-1 and TRBJ2-6 gives the whole variable domain KAGVTQTPRYLIKTRGQQVTLSCSPISGHRSVSWYQQTPGQGLQFLFEYFSETQRNKGNFPGRFSGRQFSNSRSEMNVSTLELGDSALYLCASTMMGQGASGANVLTFGAGSRLTVL.

The chain carries TRBV2 and TRBJ1-3; 8 nucleotides line up with TRBD1. The CDR3 consists of 12 residues. CDR1 and CDR2 from the germline V gene are SNHLY and FYNNEI. V lost 8 bases and J lost 4; bases outside the gene matches: 1. CDR3 coding DNA: TGTGCCAGCGGGGACAGGGGAAACACCATATATTTT. This sequence encodes CASGDRGNTIYF.

The sample holds a few counts of this clone. The chain links TRBV7-9 to TRBJ2-3; 10 positions agree with TRBD2. Germline lookup yields CDR1 SEHNR and CDR2 FQNEAQ (reference sequence). V dropped 5 bases and J dropped 5; count of bases not matched to a gene: 7. The CDR3 is 15 residues long. The CDR3 protein is CASSVSGRAGDTQYF. As DNA, the CDR3 is TGTGCCAGCAGCGTCAGCGGGAGGGCCGGAGATACGCAGTATTTT.

V is TRBV7-9 and J is TRBJ1-1; no definite D call. The CDR3 has 13 residues. The V end was cut by 2 bases, the J end by 2 bases, with 6 bases between. Looked up from germline, CDR1 is SEHNR and CDR2 is FQNEAQ (reference sequence). CDR3 DNA sequence: TGTGCCAGCAGCTTACAGTTTAACACTGAAGCTTTCTTT. It is translated as CASSLQFNTEAFF.

CDR3 bases: TGTGCCAGCAGCGCAGGGTGGGCGAACACTGAAGCTTTCTTT. It translates to CASSAGWANTEAFF. The chain has TRBV5-6 and TRBJ1-1; weak D call: TRBD1 (5 bases). Germline CDR1 and CDR2: SGHDT and YYEEEE. The CDR3 runs 14 residues. V lost 4 bases to trimming and J lost 1 base, with 11 bases between them.

The chain couples TRBV18 to TRBJ1-2; 9 nucleotides agree with TRBD1. J lost 4 bases, V lost 3 bases, and 6 bases had no gene match. Germline assignment: CDR1 KGHSH and CDR2 LQKENI. CDR3 length equals 15 residues. The CDR3 DNA is TGTGCCAGCTCACCGACTGGGACAGGGACCTATGGCTACACCTTC. Protein: CASSPTGTGTYGYTF.

The chain has TRBV4-3 and TRBJ2-3; 11 nucleotides agree with TRBD2. Losses at the gene ends were 0 bases for V and 4 bases for J; bases not matched to a gene: 6. This CDR3 has 17 residues. Germline CDR1 and CDR2: LGHNA and YSLEER. DNA of the CDR3: TGCGCCAGCAGCCAAGATCTTACTAGCGGGAGTTCAGATACGCAGTATTTT. Protein sequence: CASSQDLTSGSSDTQYF.

V and J are TRBV24-1 and TRBJ1-2; the D is unclear. Per germline, CDR1 KGHDR and CDR2 SFDVKD. V was cut by 8 bases and J by 6 bases, with 15 bases left in between. The CDR3 length is 13 residues. The CDR3 DNA reads TGTGCCACCACCCCCGGGAGCGGGCATGGCTACACCTTC. It is translated as CATTPGSGHGYTF.

Only one count was recorded for this clone. The chain joins TRBV7-9 to TRBJ2-4; D call uncertain. The CDR3 loop spans 13 amino acids. Trimming took off 5 bases at V and 8 bases at J, with 13 bases between the two ends. Germline V gives CDR1 SEHNR, CDR2 FQNEAQ (reference sequence). This CDR3 is CASSPNEVDIQYF. The CDR3 coding sequence is TGTGCCAGCAGCCCCAATGAGGTGGACATTCAGTACTTC.

The J gene is TRBJ2-1, the V gene TRBV5-1; tentative D call: TRBD1 (7 bases). Trimming left V 1 base short and J 8 bases short, with 10 bases between. In germline, CDR1 is SGHRS, CDR2 YFSETQ. The CDR3 totals 13 residues. CDR3 DNA sequence: TGCGCCAGCAGCTTGACAGGGGACTATGAGCAGTTCTTC. Translated: CASSLTGDYEQFF.

This rearrangement joins TRBV5-4 to TRBJ2-3, with 11 bases matching TRBD2. Germline CDR1 is SGHNT and CDR2 is YYREEE (reference sequence). Losses at the gene ends were 0 bases for V and 5 bases for J; bases not matched to a gene: 5. This CDR3 comprises 16 residues. CDR3 coding DNA: TGTGCCAGCAGCTTGGTTAGCGGGGGGGCCGGAGATACGCAGTATTTT. Its translation is CASSLVSGGAGDTQYF.

The chain uses TRBV3-1 (or the pseudogene TRBV3-2) and TRBJ2-7; 8 nucleotides agree with TRBD2. V gave up 1 base and J gave up 4 bases; unmatched junction bases: 6. CDR3 length: 15 amino acids. In germline, CDR1 is LGHDT, CDR2 YNNKEL (reference sequence). Here the CDR3 DNA reads TGTGCCAGCAGCCAAGGTCGGGAGGGGAGGTACGAGCAGTACTTC. Its translation is CASSQGREGRYEQYF.